This record looks at one T cell receptor (beta chain) sequence and its context. This CDR3 is 16 amino acids long. From germline, CDR1 is KGHSH and CDR2 LQKENI. V dropped 2 bases and J dropped 0; count of bases not matched to a gene: 3. The sample is drawn from a study of blood T cells in healthy people across ages. Next came a second PCR, run for about 6 to 11 cycles, which used a sample-barcoded 5' primer along with a J-beta primer mix. Paired-end reads containing CDR3 totaled no fewer than 2.5 million for each sample. Via MiXCR, TCRdb re-called the 5' RACE reads, giving one row per CDR3 protein. Among fewer than 2 million distinct CDR3 sequences, about two fifths were seen once, and the ten largest hold about 21%.

This sequence joins TRBV18 and TRBJ2-3, with 9 positions matching TRBD2. This TCR derives from a human donor in good health. Sequencing input: blood. CDR3 DNA: TGTGCCAGCTCACCAGTCGCGGGGGGGAGCACAGATACGCAGTATTTT. Its protein is CASSPVAGGSTDTQYF.